The 24 T cell receptor beta chains given below trace back to one sample, sequenced in a study of blood T cells in healthy people across ages. Primed by a sample-barcoded 5' primer and a J-beta primer mix, a second PCR proceeded for 7 to 11 cycles. TCRdb reprocessed the 5' RACE reads via MiXCR and lists one record per CDR3 protein. This repertoire shows about 1.5 million distinct CDR3 sequences, around 42% found once; its top ten account for approximately 7.9%. The sequencing sample was made of blood. The receptors here all came from a woman under 30 in good health.

The chain carries TRBV12-3 or TRBV12-4 and TRBJ2-1; the D gene is possibly TRBD2 (5 bases). Between the trimmed V and J ends, which lost 4 bases and 5 bases, there was a span of 12 bases. The CDR3 loop spans 14 amino acids. The DNA for the CDR3 is TGTGCCAGCAGTTCAGATAGCGAGGACAATGAGCAGTTCTTC. This translates into CASSSDSEDNEQFF.

This chain links TRBV12-3 or TRBV12-4 with TRBJ2-5; D not certain. The CDR3 loop spans 13 amino acids. V lost 4 bases to trimming and J lost 5 bases, with 11 bases between them. CDR3 sequence (DNA): TGTGCCAGCAGTTGGCTTCCTCGGGAGACCCAGTACTTC. Protein sequence: CASSWLPRETQYF.

The chain employs TRBV6-5 and TRBJ2-1; D tentatively reads TRBD1 or TRBD2 (5 bases each). Germline V gene lookup returns CDR1 MNHEY and CDR2 SVGAGI. The CDR3 is made up of 15 amino acids. Between the trimmed V and J ends, which lost 9 bases and 4 bases, there was a span of 19 bases. CDR3 protein: CASIRGPGKYNEQFF. CDR3 coding DNA: TGTGCCAGTATTCGCGGGCCAGGGAAGTACAATGAGCAGTTCTTC.

The V and J genes are TRBV27 and TRBJ2-5; 11 bases align to TRBD1. The CDR3 contains 15 residues. Germline V gene data show CDR1 as MNHEY and CDR2 as SMNVEV (reference sequence). V dropped 2 bases and J dropped 11; count of bases not matched to a gene: 10. CDR3 nucleotides: TGTGCCAGCAGTTTAGAGGGACAGGGGGGCGGTAAGCAGTACTTC. It specifies CASSLEGQGGGKQYF.

This rearrangement joins TRBV28 to TRBJ2-7; D is unclear. The CDR3 sequence is 13 residues long. Trimming pared 6 bases from V and 5 bases from J, leaving 14 bases between. Germline V gene data show CDR1 as MDHEN and CDR2 as SYDVKM. The CDR3 region is CASSQTGPDEQYF. The CDR3 DNA follows: TGTGCCAGCAGCCAAACCGGCCCGGACGAGCAGTACTTC.

This clonotype was counted only a few times. V is TRBV7-9 and J is TRBJ2-7; no reliable D call. The length of the CDR3 is 13 residues. Per the germline V gene, CDR1 is SEHNR and CDR2 is FQNEAQ (reference sequence). The V and J ends lost 1 base and 2 bases respectively, with 6 bases between them. The chain's CDR3 is CASSLGFTYEQYF. In nucleotides, the CDR3 is TGTGCCAGCAGCTTAGGGTTTACCTACGAGCAGTACTTC.

This clonotype was seen only a few times. This chain links TRBV7-8 with TRBJ2-1; TRBD2 might be the D (6 bases). The V gene lost 3 bases and the J gene lost 10 bases, with 25 bases spanning the gap. The CDR3 spans 17 residues. In germline, CDR1 is SGHVS, CDR2 FQNEAQ. Here the CDR3 reads CASSLVGLRPPKDEQFF. The CDR3 coding sequence is TGTGCCAGCAGCTTGGTCGGACTACGTCCACCAAAAGACGAGCAGTTCTTC.

V is TRBV6-5 and J is TRBJ2-7; D gene ambiguous. The germline CDR1 and CDR2 sequences are MNHEY and SVGAGI. CDR3 length equals 13 residues. Trimming left V 8 bases short and J 7 bases short, with 18 bases between. The CDR3, as DNA: TGTGCCAGCTCCTTGGCGGAGTTCGGTGAGCAGTACTTC. Translating gives CASSLAEFGEQYF.

The chain is built from TRBV2 and TRBJ2-3; 7 positions agree with TRBD2. CDR1 and CDR2 (germline): SNHLY, FYNNEI. This CDR3 spans 15 amino acids. V lost 8 bases, J lost 10 bases, and 18 bases stayed unmatched. The CDR3 sequence is CASGRLAQLSRAQYF. The CDR3 DNA reads as TGTGCCAGCGGCAGACTAGCACAACTTTCGAGGGCGCAGTATTTT.

With respect to this clonotype: A much larger clonotype is one base distant, so this may be a read error. The chain links TRBV7-9 to TRBJ1-1; no clear D gene. Germline V gene data show CDR1 as SEHNR and CDR2 as FQNEAQ (reference sequence). V was shortened by 8 bases and J by 1 base, with 14 bases between the two germline ends. The CDR3 length is 14 residues. In nucleotides, the CDR3 is TGTGCCAGCGACGCGGTCCTGGCGAACACTGAAGCTTTCTTT. This encodes CASDAVLANTEAFF. Together with reference TRBV7-9 and TRBJ1-1, the CDR3 gives the full variable domain: DTGVSQNPRHKITKRGQNVTFRCDPISEHNRLYWYRQTLGQGPEFLTYFQNEAQLEKSRLLSDRFSAERPKGSFSTLEIQRTEQGDSAMYLCASDAVLANTEAFFGQGTRLTVV.

The J gene is TRBJ1-6, the V gene TRBV4-2; no reliable D call. This CDR3 spans 16 amino acids. Germline V gives CDR1 LGHNA, CDR2 YNFKEQ. The V gene lost 0 bases and the J gene lost 14 bases, with 20 bases spanning the gap. CDR3 residues: CASSQEAGSRLGALHF. Here the CDR3 DNA reads TGTGCCAGCAGCCAAGAAGCGGGGAGCCGCCTCGGGGCCCTCCACTTT.

This chain links TRBV20-1 with TRBJ2-3, with D tentatively TRBD2 (6 bases). V was pared by 4 bases and J by 5 bases, with 19 bases between. Germline values: CDR1 DFQATT, CDR2 SNEGSKA (reference sequence). The CDR3 totals 15 residues. The CDR3 nucleotides read TGCAGTGCTATGAAGGGACGGGAGTTGATAGATACGCAGTATTTT. Translation: CSAMKGRELIDTQYF.

The CDR3 region is CASSPQTGDYEQYF. CDR3 nucleotide sequence: TGTGCCAGCAGCCCTCAGACAGGGGACTACGAGCAGTACTTC. The chain employs TRBV4-2 and TRBJ2-7, with 8 bases fitting TRBD1. The CDR3 is 14 residues long. CDR1 LGHNA and CDR2 YNFKEQ come from the germline V gene. V trimming: 4 bases; J trimming: 3 bases; junction bases outside the gene matches: 5.

In regard to this clonotype: One end of the junction varies from germline; a read error may be responsible. The chain employs TRBV7-2 and TRBJ2-3; no definite D call. Germline assignment: CDR1 SGHTA and CDR2 FQGNSA. The CDR3 is made up of 14 amino acids. The CDR3 is CAGSLGPSTDTQYF. The CDR3 nucleotides read TGTGCCGGCAGCCTAGGACCAAGCACAGATACGCAGTATTTT.

This clonotype was seen a few times. The rearrangement joins TRBV12-3 or TRBV12-4 to TRBJ2-7; 15 bases agree with TRBD2. The CDR3 consists of 19 residues. V lost 4 bases to trimming and J lost 5 bases; unmatched junction nucleotides: 15. Here the CDR3 DNA reads TGTGCCAGCAGTTCCGCATTTACCGGGACTAGCGGGGGGAACCACGAGCAGTACTTC. It is translated as CASSSAFTGTSGGNHEQYF.

This clonotype showed up just a few times. This chain joins TRBV3-1 and TRBJ1-2; no definite D call. V gave up 0 bases and J gave up 5 bases, with 7 bases separating them. The CDR3 runs 13 residues. CDR1 and CDR2 (germline): LGHDT, YNNKEL (reference sequence). CDR3 in amino acids: CASSQEPGYGYTF. The CDR3, as DNA: TGTGCCAGCAGCCAAGAGCCAGGATATGGCTACACCTTC. The entire variable domain, with the rest obtained from reference TRBV3-1 and TRBJ1-2, is as follows: DTAVSQTPKYLVTQMGNDKSIKCEQNLGHDTMYWYKQDSKKFLKIMFSYNNKELIINETVPNRFSPKSPDKAHLNLHINSLELGDSAVYFCASSQEPGYGYTFGSGTRLTVV.

This clonotype has only a few counts. This chain uses TRBV20-1 with TRBJ1-2, with D possibly TRBD1 on 6 matching bases. The CDR3 loop spans 13 amino acids. Between the trimmed V and J ends, which lost 1 base and 4 bases, there was a span of 10 bases. The germline V gene has CDR1 DFQATT and CDR2 SNEGSKA (reference sequence). The CDR3 DNA reads TGCAGTGCTAGAGGACAGGAGGGCTATGGCTACACCTTC. Its protein is CSARGQEGYGYTF.

CDR3 nucleotide sequence: TGTGCCAGCTTGGCAGGTTCAACCGGGGAGCTGTTTTTT. Translated: CASLAGSTGELFF. This sequence joins TRBV9 and TRBJ2-2; D remains ambiguous. V gave up 7 bases and J gave up 5 bases, with 12 bases separating them. The germline gives CDR1 SGDLS, CDR2 YYNGEE. The CDR3 length is 13 residues.

This rearrangement joins TRBV4-1 to TRBJ1-3; 10 nucleotides match TRBD1. V shed 0 bases, J shed 0 bases, and the junction held 8 bases outside the gene matches. The CDR3 has 19 residues. Germline V CDR1 and CDR2: MGHRA, YSYEKL. Here the CDR3 DNA reads TGCGCCAGCAGCCAAGATCCACGGACAGGGGGGGTCTCTGGAAACACCATATATTTT. This sequence encodes CASSQDPRTGGVSGNTIYF.

This clonotype was counted between two and nine times. The V and J genes are TRBV5-1 and TRBJ2-7, with 7 nucleotides matching TRBD2. The ends lost 8 bases at V and 1 base at J; junction bases unmatched: 15. This CDR3 region has 16 residues. Germline assignment: CDR1 SGHRS and CDR2 YFSETQ. The DNA for the CDR3 is TGCGCCAGTCAGAGGCTAGCGGCTGACCCTTCCTACGAGCAGTACTTC. Protein sequence: CASQRLAADPSYEQYF.

J is TRBJ1-1 and V is TRBV21-1; whether TRBD1, the table's D call, matches the DNA was not checked. TRBV21-1 is an annotated pseudogene. The CDR3 has 16 residues. CDR3 DNA: TGTGCCAGCAGCAAAGGAGGGGGCAGGCGGAACACTGAAGCTTTCTTT. Amino acid sequence: CASSKGGGRRNTEAFF.

This clonotype was counted between two and nine times. The chain combines TRBV3-1 with TRBJ2-7; 9 bases fit TRBD2. The CDR3 has 18 residues. The J segment lost 0 bases and the V segment lost 1 base, leaving 10 bases of the junction unmatched. Germline V gives CDR1 LGHDT, CDR2 YNNKEL (reference sequence). CDR3 bases: TGTGCCAGCAGCCAAGGCGCACTTAGCGGGGGAAGCTCCTACGAGCAGTACTTC. This codes for CASSQGALSGGSSYEQYF.

The chain joins TRBV12-3 or TRBV12-4 to TRBJ2-1; a weak D match, TRBD2 (6 bases). The DNA end is more similar to TRBJ2-7, so the J call may be wrong. This CDR3 is 13 amino acids long. This chain's CDR3 is CASTPTSYNEQYF. The CDR3 bases are TGTGCCAGCACTCCGACTAGTTACAATGAGCAGTACTTC.

This chain uses TRBV6-5 with TRBJ2-1; 9 positions match TRBD1. The V and J ends lost 8 bases and 10 bases, in that order; junction bases with no gene match: 15. The germline gives CDR1 MNHEY, CDR2 SVGAGI. This CDR3 comprises 15 residues. Written as DNA, the CDR3 is TGTGCCAGCGGGGACAGGGAACCTTACTACTACGAGCAGTTCTTC. Its translation is CASGDREPYYYEQFF.